This TCR beta chain appears in the sequencing data of a study of cytomegalovirus exposure and HLA in healthy donors. Findings and caveats of the study: Later analysis revealed greater clonal expansion in HLA-associated TCR beta chains than in equally common others. Specificity for CMV antigens was confirmed in vitro for a few of the CMV-associated chains.

V was clipped by 8 bases and J by 3 bases; unmatched bases: 8. CDR1 is LNHDA and CDR2 is SQIVND in the germline V gene (reference sequence). The CDR3 sequence is 15 residues long. Samples came from healthy bone marrow donors. The PCR employed 60 Vbeta primers together with 13 Jbeta primers. How the authors handled the data: Later, roughly 80 million unique TCR beta chains were counted in an analysis, and roughly 11 million of them were shared. Data came from immunoSEQ multiplex PCR; TCRdb stores just in-frame clones and leaves some out. V, J and clone size derive from that table, while D and trimming were established from the DNA sequence. This sample yields 200,000 to 250,000 clones, of which about 89% are seen a single time; over 0.95% belongs to the top ten. In the case of this clone: Its antigen is not known.

This sequence was found in a young woman in good health and CMV-seronegative. The J gene is TRBJ1-5, the V gene TRBV19; the match to TRBD1 covers 9 bases. Sequencing input: PBMCs. The CDR3 is CASSVRDRDNQPQHF. In nucleotides, the CDR3 is TGTGCCAGTTCCGTTCGGGACAGGGACAATCAGCCCCAGCATTTT.